Below, 21 T cell receptor beta chains from the same sample are listed, as sequenced in a study of cytomegalovirus exposure and HLA in healthy donors (TCRdb year 2017). The protocol used for the library was the immunoSEQ multiplex PCR assay. For the multiplex PCR, a mixture combining 60 forward primers for TCR Vbeta segments and 13 reverse primers for TCR Jbeta segments was used. As stored in TCRdb, this immuneACCESS dataset retains in-frame rearrangements with V and J assigned. A fraction of the clones does not appear; measured against another copy, unresolved V genes explain less than half of the discrepancy, and the remainder lacks a known reason. Across this sample there are about 200,000 clones, with 80% to 85% seen only once. Around 6.3% of the sample comes from the top ten. Sequencing was performed on PBMCs. These receptors all come from a woman aged 50 to 60 in good health and CMV-seropositive.

This clone was seen just once. The chain links TRBV29-1 to TRBJ2-7, with D hard to call. V gave up 1 base and J gave up 2 bases, with 9 bases separating them. The CDR3 has 13 residues. Germline CDR1 and CDR2: SQVTM and ANQGSEA. The CDR3 protein is CSVEGGETYEQYF. The DNA of the CDR3 is TGCAGCGTTGAAGGAGGTGAGACCTACGAGCAGTACTTC.

This clone has a single count. This rearrangement joins TRBV9 to TRBJ1-1, with 7 bases aligning to TRBD1. Trimming took 5 bases from V and 2 from J; bases not matched to a gene: 6. The CDR3 extends over 14 amino acids. Germline CDR1 and CDR2: SGDLS and YYNGEE. The CDR3 region has the DNA TGTGCCAGCAGTAGGGGGCAGGTAAACACTGAAGCTTTCTTT. Amino acid sequence: CASSRGQVNTEAFF.

This clone came up a few times. The rearrangement links TRBV7-2 to TRBJ1-2; possibly TRBD1 for D (6 bases). The V gene's germline CDR1 is SGHTA and CDR2 FQGNSA. This CDR3 region has 14 residues. The V end lost 1 base, the J end lost 2 bases, and 8 bases lay between the germline ends. CDR3 coding DNA: TGTGCCAGCAGCTTAGACAGGGTAAACTATGGCTACACCTTC. It is translated as CASSLDRVNYGYTF. The full variable domain, with the rest looked up from reference TRBV7-2 and TRBJ1-2, is GAGVSQSPSNKVTEKGKDVELRCDPISGHTALYWYRQSLGQGLEFLIYFQGNSAPDKSGLPSDRFSAERTGGSVSTLTIQRTQQEDSAVYLCASSLDRVNYGYTFGSGTRLTVV.

In this sample, this clone turned up a few times. The chain recombines TRBV7-9 with TRBJ1-1; the match to TRBD1 covers 8 bases. The germline V gene has CDR1 SEHNR and CDR2 FQNEAQ (reference sequence). With 5 bases clipped from V and 1 base from J, the junction kept 6 bases outside the gene matches. The CDR3 has 15 residues. CDR3 DNA sequence: TGTGCCAGCAGCCCCCGGACAGGGACGAACACTGAAGCTTTCTTT. Amino acid sequence: CASSPRTGTNTEAFF.

This clone was recorded only once. This chain connects TRBV18 to TRBJ2-5; 15 bases are shared with TRBD2. Germline V lookup: CDR1 KGHSH, CDR2 LQKENI. The V and J ends lost 3 bases and 2 bases, in that order; junction bases with no gene match: 4. This CDR3 region has 17 residues. DNA of the CDR3: TGTGCCAGCTCACCGAAGGGACTAGCGGGGGGACAAGAGACCCAGTACTTC. This gives the protein CASSPKGLAGGQETQYF.

The V gene is TRBV28, the J gene TRBJ2-2; 8 bases line up with TRBD2. This CDR3 is built from 16 residues. The V gene's germline CDR1 is MDHEN and CDR2 SYDVKM. V was pared by 6 bases and J by 1 base, with 7 bases of the junction left unmatched. CDR3 sequence: CASSVTTSGNTGELFF. The DNA for the CDR3 is TGTGCCAGCAGCGTCACTACTAGCGGGAACACCGGGGAGCTGTTTTTT.

The gene calls are TRBV6-6 and TRBJ1-5; tentative D call: TRBD1 (5 bases). The CDR3 spans 16 residues. Germline-derived CDR1 and CDR2 are MNHNY and SVGAGI (reference sequence). The V end lost 5 bases, the J end lost 5 bases, and 19 bases lay between the germline ends. This chain's CDR3 is CASSRYSAGSDQPQHF. CDR3 DNA: TGTGCCAGCAGTCGTTACTCCGCAGGGTCTGATCAGCCCCAGCATTTT.

In its sample, this clone was seen a few times. The chain links TRBV10-3 to TRBJ2-3; perhaps TRBD1 as D (6 bases). CDR1 is ENHRY, CDR2 SYGVKD, per germline. This CDR3 is built from 15 residues. V was pared by 0 bases and J by 2 bases, with 9 bases between. For the CDR3, the DNA is TGTGCCATCAGTGAGTCCTCAGGGGTCACAGATACGCAGTATTTT. Its protein is CAISESSGVTDTQYF.

This chain uses TRBV20-1 with TRBJ1-1; no definite D call. Germline V gives CDR1 DFQATT, CDR2 SNEGSKA (reference sequence). The CDR3 runs to 11 residues. V shed 6 bases and J shed 4 bases, with 9 bases lying between them. CDR3 in DNA: TGCAGTGCAGTTACGGGCACTGAAGCTTTCTTT. It encodes CSAVTGTEAFF.

This chain links TRBV28 with TRBJ2-5; D perhaps matches TRBD2 (6 bases). The germline V gene encodes CDR1 MDHEN and CDR2 SYDVKM. This CDR3 comprises 13 residues. V was shortened by 3 bases and J by 3 bases, with 8 bases between the two germline ends. The CDR3: CASSLGGEETQYF. The CDR3 DNA follows: TGTGCCAGCAGTTTGGGGGGAGAAGAGACCCAGTACTTC.

This clone was seen just once. The V call is TRBV2, the J call TRBJ2-7; possible D gene TRBD1, 6 bases. V lost 10 bases and J 3 bases, leaving 19 bases between the germline ends. The CDR3 loop spans 14 amino acids. Germline values: CDR1 SNHLY, CDR2 FYNNEI. CDR3 sequence: CANWTARGCYEQYF. CDR3 in DNA: TGTGCCAATTGGACAGCAAGAGGATGCTACGAGCAGTACTTC.

This rearrangement joins TRBV28 to TRBJ2-7, with 10 bases identical to TRBD1. Germline CDR1 and CDR2: MDHEN and SYDVKM. V trimming: 6 bases; J trimming: 6 bases; junction bases outside the gene matches: 8. This CDR3 has 14 amino acids. Here the CDR3 reads CASSTPGQGSEQYF. CDR3 nucleotide sequence: TGTGCCAGCAGCACTCCGGGACAGGGGAGCGAGCAGTACTTC.

The chain carries TRBV29-1 and TRBJ1-3; D is unresolved. CDR3 length: 15 residues. Trimming removed 7 bases from V and 0 bases from J, with 16 bases in between. The V gene's germline CDR1 is SQVTM and CDR2 ANQGSEA. CDR3 bases: TGCAGCGCCTGGGTAGGAGGGAGCTCTGGAAACACCATATATTTT. This encodes CSAWVGGSSGNTIYF.

The chain has TRBV6-1 and TRBJ2-7, with 11 nucleotides matching TRBD2. Germline V gene sequence: CDR1 MNHNS, CDR2 SASEGT. The ends lost 6 bases at V and 2 bases at J; junction bases unmatched: 6. This CDR3 contains 15 residues. The DNA of the CDR3 is TGTGCCAGCAGCCTGCTAGCGGGGGGAACCTACGAGCAGTACTTC. It specifies CASSLLAGGTYEQYF.

The chain joins TRBV19 to TRBJ1-2; the D is unclear. The V end was cut by 4 bases, the J end by 3 bases, with 6 bases between. The CDR3 is 12 residues long. The germline CDR1 and CDR2 sequences are LNHDA and SQIVND (reference sequence). The CDR3 here is CASSTSYYGYTF. CDR3 DNA: TGTGCCAGTAGTACCTCCTACTATGGCTACACCTTC.

J is TRBJ2-5 and V is TRBV2, with D uncertain. Germline V gene sequence: CDR1 SNHLY, CDR2 FYNNEI. The CDR3 contains 12 residues. Trimming pared 7 bases from V and 4 bases from J, leaving 10 bases between. The CDR3 nucleotides are TGTGCCAGCAACTTTCTGCGAGAGACCCAGTACTTC. Amino acids: CASNFLRETQYF.

The chain joins TRBV9 to TRBJ2-2, with 7 bases aligning to TRBD2. Germline V gives CDR1 SGDLS, CDR2 YYNGEE. J gave up 2 bases and V 5 bases, and 6 bases lay outside the gene matches. The CDR3 runs 15 residues. CDR3 protein: CASSKRAGNTGELFF. The DNA of the CDR3 is TGTGCCAGCAGTAAAAGAGCGGGAAACACCGGGGAGCTGTTTTTT.

V gene TRBV18 combines with J gene TRBJ2-7, with 8 bases that match TRBD2. The CDR3 length is 16 residues. Germline V lookup: CDR1 KGHSH, CDR2 LQKENI. The ends lost 6 bases at V and 5 bases at J; junction bases unmatched: 15. This chain's CDR3 is CASSAGPGLVTDEQYF. The DNA for the CDR3 is TGTGCCAGCTCGGCAGGTCCGGGACTAGTGACGGACGAGCAGTACTTC.

This clone was detected a few times. The chain has TRBV6-1 and TRBJ1-1, with 10 nucleotides matching TRBD1. V trimming: 6 bases; J trimming: 4 bases; junction bases outside the gene matches: 5. CDR1 is MNHNS and CDR2 is SASEGT in the germline V gene. The CDR3 runs 14 residues. CDR3 in DNA: TGTGCCAGCAGGCCATGGACAGGGGGCACTGAAGCTTTCTTT. It translates to CASRPWTGGTEAFF.

This rearrangement joins TRBV7-8 to TRBJ2-1; 7 nucleotides agree with TRBD1. CDR1 and CDR2 (germline): SGHVS, FQNEAQ. The CDR3 is made up of 14 amino acids. After removal of 5 bases from V and 4 bases from J, the junction contained 5 bases not matched to a gene. The CDR3 here is CASSHRDSYNEQFF. CDR3 DNA sequence: TGTGCCAGCAGCCACCGGGACAGTTACAATGAGCAGTTCTTC.

The table lists this clone with a few counts. The rearrangement joins TRBV6-5 to TRBJ1-1; D call uncertain. Germline-derived CDR1 and CDR2 are MNHEY and SVGAGI. The CDR3 loop spans 15 amino acids. V dropped 4 bases and J dropped 4 bases, with 16 bases sitting between them. The CDR3: CASSLTRRAGTEAFF. CDR3 nucleotide sequence: TGTGCCAGCAGTTTGACGAGGAGGGCGGGCACTGAAGCTTTCTTT.